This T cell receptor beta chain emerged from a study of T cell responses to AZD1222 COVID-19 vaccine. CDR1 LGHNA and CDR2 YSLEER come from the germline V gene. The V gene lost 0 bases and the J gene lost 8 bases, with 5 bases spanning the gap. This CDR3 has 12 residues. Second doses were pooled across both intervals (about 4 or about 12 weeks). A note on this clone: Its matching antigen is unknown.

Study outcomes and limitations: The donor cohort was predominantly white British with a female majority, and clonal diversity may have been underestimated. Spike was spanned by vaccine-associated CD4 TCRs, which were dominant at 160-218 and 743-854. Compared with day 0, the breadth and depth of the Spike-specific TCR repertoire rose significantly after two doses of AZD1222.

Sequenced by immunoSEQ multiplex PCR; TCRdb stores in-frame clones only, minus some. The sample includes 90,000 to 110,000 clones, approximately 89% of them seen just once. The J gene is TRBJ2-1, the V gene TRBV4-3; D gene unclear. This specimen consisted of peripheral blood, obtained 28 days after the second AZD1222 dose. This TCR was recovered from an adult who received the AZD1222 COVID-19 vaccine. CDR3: CASSQDRYEQFF. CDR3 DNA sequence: TGCGCCAGCAGCCAAGATAGGTATGAGCAGTTCTTC.